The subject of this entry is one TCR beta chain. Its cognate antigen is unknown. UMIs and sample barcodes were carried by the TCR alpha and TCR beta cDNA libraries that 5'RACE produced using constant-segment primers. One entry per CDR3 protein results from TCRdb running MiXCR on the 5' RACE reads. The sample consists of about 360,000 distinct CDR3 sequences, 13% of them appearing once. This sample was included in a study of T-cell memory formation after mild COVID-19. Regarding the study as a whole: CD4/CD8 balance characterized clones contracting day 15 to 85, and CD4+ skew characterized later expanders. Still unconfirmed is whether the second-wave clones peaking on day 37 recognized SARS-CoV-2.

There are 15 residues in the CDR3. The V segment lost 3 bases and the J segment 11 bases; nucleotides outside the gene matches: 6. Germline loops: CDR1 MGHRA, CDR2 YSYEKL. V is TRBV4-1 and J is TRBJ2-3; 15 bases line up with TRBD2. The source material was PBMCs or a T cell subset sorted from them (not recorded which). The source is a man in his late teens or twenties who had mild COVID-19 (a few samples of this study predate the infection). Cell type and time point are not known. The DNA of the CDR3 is TGCGCCAGCAGCCACTGGGGACTAGCGGGAGGTTGGCAGTATTTT. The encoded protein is CASSHWGLAGGWQYF.